This TCR beta chain comes out of a study of blood T cell repertoires in COVID-19. On the study more broadly: Sites in the United States, Italy and Spain provided acute and convalescent COVID-19 samples.

Authors' processing steps: Reference gene primer amplification yielded estimated nucleated cell counts. The table came from immunoSEQ multiplex PCR; TCRdb's copy has only in-frame clones and leaves some out. Clone size and the V and J calls come from that table; the DNA yielded D and trimming. The sample shows about 230,000 clones, over 80% of them seen only once. The CDR3 consists of 13 residues. V shed 7 bases, J shed 8 bases, and the junction held 5 bases outside the gene matches. The germline V gene encodes CDR1 LNHDA and CDR2 SQIVND (reference sequence). The V call is TRBV19, the J call TRBJ1-4; 9 bases agree with TRBD1. The receptor was derived from an older woman with active or convalescent COVID-19. The sample consisted of peripheral blood. The chain's CDR3 is CASTQGAWEKLFF. CDR3 nucleotides: TGTGCCAGTACACAGGGGGCCTGGGAAAAACTGTTTTTT.